This TCR beta chain was identified during a study of PD-1 blockade in classical Hodgkin lymphoma. Study findings and constraints: Exclusion was the outcome for patients who began nivolumab under 1 year after ASCT. At baseline, newly diagnosed patients reportedly showed less TCR diversity than healthy donors.

Of note for this clone: The antigen is unknown.

Brentuximab vedotin exposure varied among the patients, all of whom had relapsed after autologous stem cell transplantation. CDR3 size: 15 residues. Trimming removed 4 bases at V and 4 bases at J, with 14 bases between. Germline CDR1 and CDR2: LNHDA and SQIVND (reference sequence). This table comes from immunoSEQ multiplex PCR, and its TCRdb copy is limited to in-frame clones, with some not included. The sample has 37,000 or so clones, around 88% seen once. The chain has TRBV19 and TRBJ2-1, with D possibly matching TRBD2 (6 bases). The input for sequencing was peripheral blood mononuclear cells (PBMCs), taken before the second cycle of nivolumab. The clonotype was recovered from a human donor with classical Hodgkin lymphoma. The CDR3 region is CASSTRDSLYNEQFF. CDR3 nucleotide sequence: TGTGCCAGTAGTACCCGGGACTCCCTTTACAATGAGCAGTTCTTC. The full variable domain, in which reference TRBV19 and TRBJ2-1 provide the parts outside the CDR3, is DGGITQSPKYLFRKEGQNVTLSCEQNLNHDAMYWYRQDPGQGLRLIYYSQIVNDFQKGDIAEGYSVSREKKESFPLTVTSAQKNPTAFYLCASSTRDSLYNEQFFGPGTRLTVL.